One sample yielded the 18 T cell receptor beta chains listed below, sequenced in a study of blood T cell repertoires in COVID-19. Sequenced by immunoSEQ multiplex PCR; TCRdb stores in-frame clones only, minus some. The sample holds 150,000 or so clones; 85% to 90% are singletons and the top ten take 7%. The sequenced material came from peripheral blood. Source of these receptors: a man aged 50 to 59 with active or convalescent COVID-19.

The DNA of the CDR3 is TGCGCCAGCAGCTTGAGCGTCCCAGATACGCAGTATTTT. Translation gives CASSLSVPDTQYF. This chain uses TRBV5-1 with TRBJ2-3, with D hard to call. The V and J ends lost 1 base and 4 bases respectively, with 7 bases between them. The CDR3 is 13 amino acids. Per germline, CDR1 SGHRS and CDR2 YFSETQ.

DNA for the CDR3: TGTGCCAGCAGCTTAGTCCGGGGGGGATCCTACGAGCAGTACTTC. Protein: CASSLVRGGSYEQYF. This chain connects TRBV11-3 to TRBJ2-7; 8 positions match TRBD2. V was pared by 1 base and J by 1 base, with 3 bases of the junction left unmatched. This CDR3 has 15 amino acids. Germline CDR1 is SGHNT and CDR2 is YENEEA.

This sequence joins TRBV3-1 (or the pseudogene TRBV3-2) and TRBJ2-7, with D possibly TRBD2 on 6 matching bases. The CDR3 runs to 14 residues. CDR1 and CDR2 (germline): LGHDT, YNNKEL (reference sequence). The ends were cut back, 7 bases at V and 2 bases at J, with 15 bases in the middle. In DNA, the CDR3 is TGTGCCAGCACCACCGGAGGGAGGACCTACGAGCAGTACTTC. Its translation is CASTTGGRTYEQYF.

The genes are TRBV7-9 and TRBJ2-7; D may be TRBD2 (7 bases). CDR3 length: 13 residues. Trimming left V 7 bases short and J 5 bases short, with 15 bases between. Germline CDR1 and CDR2: SEHNR and FQNEAQ (reference sequence). In DNA, the CDR3 is TGTGCCAGCACCCTTGGGGGGGGCAACGAGCAGTACTTC. Translating gives CASTLGGGNEQYF. The full variable domain, with the rest looked up from reference TRBV7-9 and TRBJ2-7, is DTGVSQNPRHKITKRGQNVTFRCDPISEHNRLYWYRQTLGQGPEFLTYFQNEAQLEKSRLLSDRFSAERPKGSFSTLEIQRTEQGDSAMYLCASTLGGGNEQYFGPGTRLTVT.

The V and J genes are TRBV28 and TRBJ1-2; 7 bases line up with TRBD1. CDR1 MDHEN and CDR2 SYDVKM come from the germline V gene. V was clipped by 2 bases and J by 4 bases; unmatched bases: 1. The CDR3 is 13 residues long. The CDR3 spells CASSLGTVYGYTF. The CDR3, as DNA: TGTGCCAGCAGTTTAGGGACAGTCTATGGCTACACCTTC.

The chain joins TRBV5-4 to TRBJ2-1, with TRBD2 identical over 11 bases. CDR1 is SGHNT and CDR2 is YYREEE in the germline V gene (reference sequence). The CDR3 extends over 15 amino acids. After removal of 5 bases from V and 10 bases from J, the junction contained 11 bases not matched to a gene. CDR3 region: CASRTGTSGLWEQFF. The CDR3 region has the DNA TGTGCCAGCAGGACCGGGACTAGCGGCCTTTGGGAGCAGTTCTTC.

This clone was found once. The genes are TRBV5-8 and TRBJ2-4; no definite D call. Between the trimmed V and J ends, which lost 4 bases and 0 bases, there was a span of 8 bases. Germline CDR1 SGHTS, CDR2 YDEGEE. This CDR3 contains 14 residues. The CDR3: CASSVGSAKNIQYF. DNA for the CDR3: TGTGCCAGCAGCGTTGGCTCAGCCAAAAACATTCAGTACTTC.

This rearrangement joins TRBV6-1 to TRBJ2-7, with D unresolved. This CDR3 has 12 amino acids. Deletions cut 5 bases from V and 7 bases from J, with 12 bases between. CDR1 is MNHNS and CDR2 is SASEGT in the germline V gene. The DNA of the CDR3 is TGTGCCAGCAGTTTCTCCCGAGGAGAGCAGTACTTC. Translation: CASSFSRGEQYF.

This clone appeared a single time. The rearrangement uses TRBV5-1 and TRBJ2-5; 8 bases align to TRBD1. V dropped 4 bases and J dropped 2; count of bases not matched to a gene: 10. From germline, CDR1 is SGHRS and CDR2 YFSETQ. This CDR3 has 16 amino acids. The CDR3 sequence is CASSGGTGGYQETQYF. CDR3 nucleotide sequence: TGCGCCAGCAGCGGGGGGACAGGAGGCTATCAAGAGACCCAGTACTTC.

The chain has TRBV6-5 and TRBJ2-7, with a weak D call TRBD1 (7 bases). V was cut by 0 bases and J by 6 bases, with 15 bases left in between. The CDR3 extends over 15 amino acids. Germline CDR1 MNHEY, CDR2 SVGAGI. The CDR3 DNA reads TGTGCCAGCAGTTACTCGAACAGGGGACTCGGCGAGCAGTACTTC. Encoded protein: CASSYSNRGLGEQYF.

This chain uses TRBV27 with TRBJ2-5, with 7 bases that match TRBD1. The germline V gene has CDR1 MNHEY and CDR2 SMNVEV (reference sequence). The CDR3 totals 16 residues. Germline trimming cut 6 bases from V and 1 base from J; bases unmatched to any gene: 11. CDR3 amino acids: CASRTLLGGLQETQYF. CDR3 bases: TGTGCCAGCAGGACCCTTTTAGGGGGCCTCCAAGAGACCCAGTACTTC.

The CDR3 region is CASSRGGGETQYF. The DNA of the CDR3 is TGTGCCAGCTCGCGAGGGGGAGGGGAGACCCAGTACTTC. The J gene is TRBJ2-5, the V gene TRBV6-4; a possible D gene is TRBD2 (7 bases). Trimming shortened V by 8 bases and J by 5 bases, and 15 bases separated the two germline ends. The CDR3 length is 13 residues. From germline, CDR1 is MRHNA and CDR2 SNTAGT.

The chain joins TRBV19 to TRBJ1-6; 10 nucleotides agree with TRBD1. Germline V CDR1 and CDR2: LNHDA, SQIVND (reference sequence). V trimming: 6 bases; J trimming: 9 bases; junction bases outside the gene matches: 11. The CDR3 runs to 16 residues. Here the CDR3 DNA reads TGTGCCAGTAGGGGGACCGGGACAGGGGATGGTTCACCCCTCCACTTT. This sequence encodes CASRGTGTGDGSPLHF.

The chain couples TRBV19 to TRBJ1-4; D possibly corresponds to TRBD1 (6 bases). CDR3 length: 14 residues. Germline values: CDR1 LNHDA, CDR2 SQIVND (reference sequence). V lost 9 bases, J lost 5 bases, and 16 bases lay in between. As DNA, the CDR3 is TGTGCCAGCAGCTCACAGGGAATAAATGAAAAACTGTTTTTT. Translation: CASSSQGINEKLFF. The whole variable domain, filled in from reference TRBV19 and TRBJ1-4, reads DGGITQSPKYLFRKEGQNVTLSCEQNLNHDAMYWYRQDPGQGLRLIYYSQIVNDFQKGDIAEGYSVSREKKESFPLTVTSAQKNPTAFYLCASSSQGINEKLFFGSGTQLSVL.

The chain links TRBV5-6 to TRBJ1-6, with 10 bases that match TRBD1. J gave up 2 bases and V 4 bases, and 9 bases lay outside the gene matches. The CDR3 length is 18 residues. CDR1 and CDR2 from the germline V gene are SGHDT and YYEEEE. CDR3 sequence (DNA): TGTGCCAGCAGCCTATGGACAGGGGGGTCCCCCTATAATTCACCCCTCCACTTT. Protein product: CASSLWTGGSPYNSPLHF.

The chain is built from TRBV19 and TRBJ2-2; 8 bases match TRBD1. Germline V CDR1 and CDR2: LNHDA, SQIVND (reference sequence). CDR3 length: 16 amino acids. Trimming cost V 7 bases and J 2 bases; bases outside gene matches: 9. CDR3 amino acids: CASTSLGQGNTGELFF. In nucleotides, the CDR3 is TGTGCCAGTACCTCTCTAGGACAGGGCAACACCGGGGAGCTGTTTTTT. The full variable domain, completed using reference TRBV19 and TRBJ2-2, is DGGITQSPKYLFRKEGQNVTLSCEQNLNHDAMYWYRQDPGQGLRLIYYSQIVNDFQKGDIAEGYSVSREKKESFPLTVTSAQKNPTAFYLCASTSLGQGNTGELFFGEGSRLTVL.

This clone occurred once. CDR3 sequence (DNA): TGCGCCAGCAGCGTGAGGCCTACAGGGTCTAACACTGAAGCTTTCTTT. This encodes CASSVRPTGSNTEAFF. The rearrangement joins TRBV5-1 to TRBJ1-1; tentative D call: TRBD1 (6 bases). The CDR3 consists of 16 residues. V lost 4 bases, J lost 2 bases, and 18 bases lay in between. Germline V gives CDR1 SGHRS, CDR2 YFSETQ.

The chain joins TRBV6-2 or TRBV6-3 to TRBJ1-4; tentative D call: TRBD1 (5 bases). CDR3 length: 15 amino acids. V lost 2 bases, J lost 5 bases, and 12 bases lay in between. Looked up from germline, CDR1 is MNHEY and CDR2 is SVGEGT. CDR3 sequence: CASSYRTKGNEKLFF. In DNA, the CDR3 is TGTGCCAGCAGTTACAGGACAAAGGGGAATGAAAAACTGTTTTTT.